This T cell receptor (beta chain) emerged from a study of blood T cell repertoires in COVID-19. In the study overall: Samples taken during acute and convalescent COVID-19 were collected in the United States, Italy and Spain. Nucleic acid was either cDNA or gDNA, and it came from T cells, B-cell-depleted T cells, or PBMCs.

V was clipped by 4 bases and J by 2 bases; unmatched bases: 4. Germline CDR1 reads MGHRA; CDR2 reads YSYEKL. The CDR3 extends over 14 amino acids. Authors' methods: By means of reference gene primer amplification, nucleated cell counts were estimated. TCRdb's table, derived via immunoSEQ multiplex PCR, lists solely in-frame clones and lacks some. That table supplies the V and J calls and clone size; D and trimming were determined from the DNA. Of around 320,000 clones listed, about nine tenths are singletons. This chain joins TRBV4-1 and TRBJ2-7; 8 bases line up with TRBD1. Material: peripheral blood. The receptor comes from a woman aged 25 to 39 who had recovered from COVID-19. In DNA form, the CDR3 reads TGCGCCAGCAGCCCCCGGACAGGGACCTACGAGCAGTACTTC. Its translation is CASSPRTGTYEQYF.